This TCR beta chain was documented in a study of blood T cell repertoires in COVID-19. Study summary: COVID-19 samples collected from the United States, Italy and Spain covered acute and convalescent phases. The analysed material was cDNA or gDNA that came from T cells, B-cell-depleted T cells, or PBMCs.

In the authors' methods: Counts of nucleated cells, estimated from reference gene primer amplification, were obtained. Produced via immunoSEQ multiplex PCR; TCRdb's table is partial and in-frame only. V, J and clone size derive from that table, while D and trimming were established from the DNA sequence. The sample records more than 150,000 clones, approximately 90% being singletons. There are a few counts of this clone. Trimming shortened V by 2 bases and J by 1 base, and 9 bases separated the two germline ends. Per germline, CDR1 MNHEY and CDR2 SVGAGI. CDR3 length equals 15 residues. This TCR derives from a man aged 50 or older with acute or convalescent COVID-19. V usage is TRBV6-5 and J usage is TRBJ1-5; maybe TRBD1 (5 bases). Sequenced input: peripheral blood. For the CDR3, the DNA is TGTGCCAGCAGTTACGGACACTTGAGCAATCAGCCCCAGCATTTT. Translated: CASSYGHLSNQPQHF.